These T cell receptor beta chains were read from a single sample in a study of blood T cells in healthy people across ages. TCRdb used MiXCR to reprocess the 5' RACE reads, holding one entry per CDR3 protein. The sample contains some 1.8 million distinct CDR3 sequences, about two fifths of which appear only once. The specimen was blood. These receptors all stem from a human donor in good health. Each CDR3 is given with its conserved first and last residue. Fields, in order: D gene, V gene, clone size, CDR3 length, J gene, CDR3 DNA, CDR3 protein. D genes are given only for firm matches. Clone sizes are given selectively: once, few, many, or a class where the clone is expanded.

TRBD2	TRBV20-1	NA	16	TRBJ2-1	TGCAGTGCTAGAGATCCAACTAGCGGGGGATACAATGAGCAGTTCTTC	CSARDPTSGGYNEQFF
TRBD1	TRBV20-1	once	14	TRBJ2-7	TGCAGTGCTAGAAGGGGACAGCTTTCCTACGAGCAGTACTTC	CSARRGQLSYEQYF
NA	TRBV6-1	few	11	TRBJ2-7	TGTGCCAGCGGAATATGGGACGAGCAGTACTTC	CASGIWDEQYF
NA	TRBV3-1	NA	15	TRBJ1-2	TGTGCCAGCAGCCAAGATTGGGGCCGGAGCTATGGCTACACCTTC	CASSQDWGRSYGYTF
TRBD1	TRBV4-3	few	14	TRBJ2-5	TGCGCCAGCAGCCAAGTCAGGGGGCGACAGACCCAGTACTTC	CASSQVRGRQTQYF
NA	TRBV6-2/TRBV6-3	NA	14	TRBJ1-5	TGTGCCAGCAGCATAAGGGTCGGCAATCAGCCCCAGCATTTT	CASSIRVGNQPQHF
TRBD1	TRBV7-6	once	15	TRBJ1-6	TGTGCCAGCAGCTGGGGACAGGGAGTAGGTTCACCCCTCCACTTT	CASSWGQGVGSPLHF
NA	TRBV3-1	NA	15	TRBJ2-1	TGTGCCAGCAGCACCGATCTAGCCACCTACAATGAGCAGTTCTTC	CASSTDLATYNEQFF
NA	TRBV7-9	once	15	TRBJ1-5	TGTGCCAGCAGTTCCGGGGAGGATGGCAATCAGCCCCAGCATTTT	CASSSGEDGNQPQHF
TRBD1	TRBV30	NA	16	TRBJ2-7	TGTGCCTGGAGTGTACAAGACAGGGGGTATTCCTACGAGCAGTACTTC	CAWSVQDRGYSYEQYF
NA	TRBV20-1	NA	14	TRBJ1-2	TGCAGTGGAAATACACGGGAAGGGGTTTATGGCTACACCTTC	CSGNTREGVYGYTF
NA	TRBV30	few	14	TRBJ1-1	TGTGCCTGGAGTGTGACAGCCGTGAACACTGAAGCTTTCTTT	CAWSVTAVNTEAFF
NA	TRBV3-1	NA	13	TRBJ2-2	TGTGCCAGCAGCATTACGAACACCGGGGAGCTGTTTTTT	CASSITNTGELFF
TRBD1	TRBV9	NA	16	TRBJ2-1	TGTGCCAGCAGCGCACAAACAGGGGGCCCCTTCAATGAGCAGTTCTTC	CASSAQTGGPFNEQFF
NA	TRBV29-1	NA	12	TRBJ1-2	TGCAGCGTTACGTACGAGGGCTATGGCTACACCTTC	CSVTYEGYGYTF
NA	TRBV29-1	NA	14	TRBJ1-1	TGCAGCGTTGCGCTGATGGTGCAAGCCACTGAAGCTTTCTTT	CSVALMVQATEAFF
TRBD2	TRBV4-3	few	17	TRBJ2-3	TGCGCCAGCAGCCATCTAGCGGGGGGGCCTAGCACAGATACGCAGTATTTT	CASSHLAGGPSTDTQYF
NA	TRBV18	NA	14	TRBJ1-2	TGTGCCAGCTCAACGCAGGACGGTTTCTATGGCTACACCTTC	CASSTQDGFYGYTF
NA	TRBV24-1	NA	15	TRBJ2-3	TGTGCCACCAGTGACCCTGGGATTTCGCGGGATACGCAGTATTTT	CATSDPGISRDTQYF
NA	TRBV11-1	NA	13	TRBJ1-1	TGTGCCAGCAGCTTAGAGGACAACACTGAAGCTTTCTTT	CASSLEDNTEAFF
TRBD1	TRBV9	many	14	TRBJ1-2	TGTGCCAGCAGCGCCGGACAGGGAAACTATGGCTACACCTTC	CASSAGQGNYGYTF
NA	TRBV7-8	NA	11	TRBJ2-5	TGTACCAGCAGCATTCAAGAGACCCAGTACTTC	CTSSIQETQYF
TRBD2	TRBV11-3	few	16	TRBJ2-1	TGTGCCAGCAGCTTACTCACTAGCGGGGGGCACAATGAGCAGTTCTTC	CASSLLTSGGHNEQFF
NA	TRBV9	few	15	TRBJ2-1	TGTGCCAGCAGCGTAGTGACGGGGGACGACAATGAGCAGTTCTTC	CASSVVTGDDNEQFF
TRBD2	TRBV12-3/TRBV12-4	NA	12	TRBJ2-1	TGTGCCAGCAGCCCGACTAGCGGGTCCCAGTTCTTC	CASSPTSGSQFF
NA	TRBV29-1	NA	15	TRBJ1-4	TGCAGTGTTGGAAAAATAGGACCTCCTAATGAAAAACTGTTTTTT	CSVGKIGPPNEKLFF
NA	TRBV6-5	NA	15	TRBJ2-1	TGTGCCAGCAGTTTAAACGGGCCGCAAGATCCCGAGCAGTTCTTC	CASSLNGPQDPEQFF
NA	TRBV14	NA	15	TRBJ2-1	TGTGCCAGCAGCCATCTCCGGGGGGCGAACAATGGGCAGTTCTTC	CASSHLRGANNGQFF
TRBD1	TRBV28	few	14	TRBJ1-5	TGTGCCAGCAGCCGGACAGGGGCCGGGAGGCCCCAGCATTTT	CASSRTGAGRPQHF
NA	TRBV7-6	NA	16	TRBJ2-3	TGTGCCAGCCGACCCGGGGCGGCACAGGGAGGAGATACGCAGTATTTT	CASRPGAAQGGDTQYF
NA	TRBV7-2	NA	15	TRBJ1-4	TGTGCCAGCAGCTTAGGGGGACAATATAATGAAAAACTGTTTTTT	CASSLGGQYNEKLFF
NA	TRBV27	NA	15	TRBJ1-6	TGTGCCAGCAGTCCATTGACCCTCATGGGTTCACCCCTCCACTTT	CASSPLTLMGSPLHF
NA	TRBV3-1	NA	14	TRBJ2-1	TGTGCCAGCAGCCAACCGGGACCTCTGACTGAGCAGTTCTTC	CASSQPGPLTEQFF
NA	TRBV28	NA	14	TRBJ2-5	TGTGCCAGCAGGTTTTTGGGGGTCCAAGAGACCCAGTACTTC	CASRFLGVQETQYF
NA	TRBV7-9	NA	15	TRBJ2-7	TGTGCCCGCAGCTTAGCGCAACACAGTGGCTACGAGCAGTACTTC	CARSLAQHSGYEQYF
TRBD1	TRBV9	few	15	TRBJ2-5	TGTGCCAGCAGCGTTACAGGGGGCGGGGGAGAGACCCAGTACTTC	CASSVTGGGGETQYF
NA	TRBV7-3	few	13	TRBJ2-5	TGTGCCAGCAGCCGATCAACAGGAGAGACCCAGTACTTC	CASSRSTGETQYF
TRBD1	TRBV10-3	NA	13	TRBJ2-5	TGTGCCATCAGGGACTCAGGGGGAGAGACCCAGTACTTC	CAIRDSGGETQYF
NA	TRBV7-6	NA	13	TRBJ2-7	TGTGCCAGCAGCTTAGTTTTCCCGGGCGAGCAGTACTTC	CASSLVFPGEQYF
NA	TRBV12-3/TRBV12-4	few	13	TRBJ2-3	TGTGCCAGCAGTTTGGACGGAGCAGATACGCAGTATTTT	CASSLDGADTQYF
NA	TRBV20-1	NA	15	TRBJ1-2	TGCAGTGCTTCAAACAGGGTTGGCGGTAACTATGGCTACACCTTC	CSASNRVGGNYGYTF
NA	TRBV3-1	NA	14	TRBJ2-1	TGTGCCAGCAGCCCTTGGGACACCTACAATGAGCAGTTCTTC	CASSPWDTYNEQFF
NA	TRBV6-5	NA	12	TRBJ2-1	TGTGCCAGCAGTTACTATGGTGATGAGCAGTTCTTC	CASSYYGDEQFF
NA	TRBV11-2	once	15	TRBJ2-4	TGTGCCAGCAGCTTACAAGCGCTAGCCAAAAACATTCAGTACTTC	CASSLQALAKNIQYF
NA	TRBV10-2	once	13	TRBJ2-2	TGCGCCAGCAGTGAGACTGACACCGGGGAGCTGTTTTTT	CASSETDTGELFF
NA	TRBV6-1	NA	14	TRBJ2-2	TGTGCCAGCACCGGCAGGGGTGACACCGGGGAGCTGTTTTTT	CASTGRGDTGELFF
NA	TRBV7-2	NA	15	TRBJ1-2	TGTGCCAGCAGGGCCCCCCCGGGGCGTCGAGGTGGCTACACCTTC	CASRAPPGRRGGYTF
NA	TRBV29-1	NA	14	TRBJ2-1	TGCAGCGTTGGTGGCCCGTCTCTCTACAATGAGCAGTTCTTC	CSVGGPSLYNEQFF
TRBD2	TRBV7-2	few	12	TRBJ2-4	TGTGCCAGCAGCTTTGCTAGCGGAGGGCAGTACTTC	CASSFASGGQYF
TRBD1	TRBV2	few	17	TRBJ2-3	TGTGCCAGCAGTGGACGCAGCGGCAGGGGGCGAACAGATACGCAGTATTTT	CASSGRSGRGRTDTQYF
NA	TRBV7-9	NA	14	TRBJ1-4	TGTGCCAGCACCACGGGGTTGTCTAATGAAAAACTGTTTTTT	CASTTGLSNEKLFF
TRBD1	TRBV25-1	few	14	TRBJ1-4	TGTGCCAGCAGTGTGAGGGGGCAGGAGGAAAAACTGTTTTTT	CASSVRGQEEKLFF
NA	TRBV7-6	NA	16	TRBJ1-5	TGTGCCAGCAGCTCTGGGACAACCCATAGCAATCAGCCCCAGCATTTT	CASSSGTTHSNQPQHF
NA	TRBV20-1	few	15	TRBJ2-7	TGCAGTGCCGCCCCCCATCGGGGGGCCTCCTACGAGCAGTACTTC	CSAAPHRGASYEQYF
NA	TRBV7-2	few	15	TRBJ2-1	TGTGCCAACAGCTTACAAGCTGCAAGCTACAATGAGCAGTTCTTC	CANSLQAASYNEQFF
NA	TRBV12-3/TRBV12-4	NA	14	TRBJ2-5	TGTGCCAGCAGTTTGGGCAGTCGGGTAGGGACCCAGTACTTC	CASSLGSRVGTQYF
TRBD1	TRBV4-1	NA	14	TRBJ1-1	TGCGCCAGCAGCCAGGATAATAGGGGGCGGGAAGCTTTCTTT	CASSQDNRGREAFF
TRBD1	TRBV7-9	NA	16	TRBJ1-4	TGTGCCAGCAGCTCAGGGACAGGGGGCTGGAATGAAAAACTGTTTTTT	CASSSGTGGWNEKLFF
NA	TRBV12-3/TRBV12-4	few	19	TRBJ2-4	TGTGCCAGCACTTTGGGGGGGACAGTCTCTCCTTTAGCCAAAAACATTCAGTACTTC	CASTLGGTVSPLAKNIQYF